One TCR beta chain is described in this entry. The data were taken from a study of cytomegalovirus exposure and HLA in healthy donors. Study at large: An early release of data contained roughly 86 million unique TCRs, which came from HLA-typed donors. Most donors, 80% to 90% of around 400 genotyped, fell in the Caucasian-associated ancestry cluster.

Vbeta (60) and Jbeta (13) primers were used in the PCR. Repertoires were generated with immunoSEQ multiplex PCR, while TCRdb's copy carries only in-frame clones and drops some. The sample shows approximately 110,000 clones, and roughly 3.5% sits with its ten largest clones. V lost 9 bases to trimming and J lost 3 bases, with 15 bases between them. CDR1 SNHLY and CDR2 FYNNEI come from the germline V gene. There are 13 residues in the CDR3. Sequences were obtained from PBMCs. The chain employs TRBV2 and TRBJ2-7; TRBD2 is a possible D gene (6 bases). This TCR was recovered from a man between 18 and 35 years old in good health and CMV-seronegative. The CDR3 sequence is CARSRGGDYEQYF. The CDR3 nucleotides read TGTGCCAGGAGCCGAGGAGGGGACTACGAGCAGTACTTC.